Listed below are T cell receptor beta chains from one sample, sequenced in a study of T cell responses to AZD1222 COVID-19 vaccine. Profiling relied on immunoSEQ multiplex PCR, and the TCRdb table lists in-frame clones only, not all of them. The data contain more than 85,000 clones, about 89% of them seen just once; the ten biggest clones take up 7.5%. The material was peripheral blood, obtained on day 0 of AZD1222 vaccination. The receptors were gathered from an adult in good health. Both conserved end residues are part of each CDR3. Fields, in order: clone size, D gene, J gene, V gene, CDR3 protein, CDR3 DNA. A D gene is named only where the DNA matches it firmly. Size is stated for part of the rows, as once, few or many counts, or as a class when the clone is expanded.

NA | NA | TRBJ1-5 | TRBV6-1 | CASSEEIWGNDQPQHF | TGTGCCAGCAGTGAAGAGATATGGGGGAACGATCAGCCCCAGCATTTT
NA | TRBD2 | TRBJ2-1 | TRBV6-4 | CASSREGGYNEQFF | TGTGCCAGCAGTCGGGAGGGTGGGTACAATGAGCAGTTCTTC
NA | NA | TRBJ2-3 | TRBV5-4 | CASSLKSGADTQYF | TGTGCCAGCAGCTTAAAGAGTGGTGCAGATACGCAGTATTTT
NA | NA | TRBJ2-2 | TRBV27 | CASSLYSRGIGELFF | TGTGCCAGCAGTTTATATTCCAGGGGTATCGGGGAGCTGTTTTTT
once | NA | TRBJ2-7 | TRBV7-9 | CASSPRDKEIYEQYF | TGTGCCAGCAGCCCCCGGGACAAGGAGATTTACGAGCAGTACTTC
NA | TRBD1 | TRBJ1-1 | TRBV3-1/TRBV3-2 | CASSFRQGMNTEAFF | TGTGCCAGCAGCTTTCGACAGGGGATGAACACTGAAGCTTTCTTT
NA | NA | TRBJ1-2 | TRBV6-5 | CASSLAPFGGYTF | TGTGCCAGCAGTCTCGCTCCCTTCGGTGGCTACACCTTC
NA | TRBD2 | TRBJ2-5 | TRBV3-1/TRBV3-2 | CASSPGTIQETQYF | TGTGCCAGCAGCCCGGGGACTATCCAAGAGACCCAGTACTTC
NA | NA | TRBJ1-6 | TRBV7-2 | CASSHPGAGLNSPLHF | TGTGCCAGCAGCCATCCAGGGGCAGGGTTGAATTCACCCCTCCACTTT
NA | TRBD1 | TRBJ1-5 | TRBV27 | CASSSGTGGYQPQHF | TGTGCCAGCAGTTCCGGGACAGGGGGATATCAGCCCCAGCATTTT
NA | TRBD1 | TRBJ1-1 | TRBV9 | CASSPRQGENTEAFF | TGTGCCAGCAGCCCCCGACAGGGAGAAAACACTGAAGCTTTCTTT
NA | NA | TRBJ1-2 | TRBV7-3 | CASSLTSTGRDGYTF | TGTGCCAGCAGCTTAACGTCCACAGGGCGTGATGGCTACACCTTC
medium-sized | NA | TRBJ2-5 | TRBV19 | CASSRDFQETQYF | TGTGCCAGTAGTCGGGACTTCCAAGAGACCCAGTACTTC
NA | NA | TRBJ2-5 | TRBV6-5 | CASSYVGSRQETQYF | TGTGCCAGCAGTTACGTGGGGAGCCGTCAAGAGACCCAGTACTTC
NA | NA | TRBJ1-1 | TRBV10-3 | CAITRAGFDTEAFF | TGTGCCATCACCCGGGCAGGGTTTGATACTGAAGCTTTCTTT